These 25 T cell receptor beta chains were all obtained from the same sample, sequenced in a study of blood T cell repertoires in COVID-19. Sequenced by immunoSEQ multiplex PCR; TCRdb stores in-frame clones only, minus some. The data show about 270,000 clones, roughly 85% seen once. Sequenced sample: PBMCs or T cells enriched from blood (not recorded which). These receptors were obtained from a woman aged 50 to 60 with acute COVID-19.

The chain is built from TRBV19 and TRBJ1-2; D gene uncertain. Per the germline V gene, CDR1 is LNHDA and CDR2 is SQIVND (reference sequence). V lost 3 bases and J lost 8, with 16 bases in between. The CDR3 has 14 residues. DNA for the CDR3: TGTGCCAGTAGTATGGCGGAACTCTGGAAGGGCTACACCTTC. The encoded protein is CASSMAELWKGYTF.

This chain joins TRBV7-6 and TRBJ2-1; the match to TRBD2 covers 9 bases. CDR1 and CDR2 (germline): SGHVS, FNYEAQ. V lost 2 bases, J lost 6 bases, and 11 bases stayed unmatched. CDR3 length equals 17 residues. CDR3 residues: CASSLSPAGGSSNEQFF. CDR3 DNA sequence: TGTGCCAGCAGCTTATCTCCAGCGGGGGGATCATCCAATGAGCAGTTCTTC.

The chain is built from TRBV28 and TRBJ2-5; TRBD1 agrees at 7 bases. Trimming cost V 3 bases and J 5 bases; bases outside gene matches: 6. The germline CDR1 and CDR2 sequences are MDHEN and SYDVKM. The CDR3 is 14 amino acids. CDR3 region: CASSFTTGWETQYF. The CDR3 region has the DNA TGTGCCAGCAGTTTTACGACAGGGTGGGAGACCCAGTACTTC. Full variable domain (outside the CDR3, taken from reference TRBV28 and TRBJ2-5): DVKVTQSSRYLVKRTGEKVFLECVQDMDHENMFWYRQDPGLGLRLIYFSYDVKMKEKGDIPEGYSVSREKKERFSLILESASTNQTSMYLCASSFTTGWETQYFGPGTRLLVL.

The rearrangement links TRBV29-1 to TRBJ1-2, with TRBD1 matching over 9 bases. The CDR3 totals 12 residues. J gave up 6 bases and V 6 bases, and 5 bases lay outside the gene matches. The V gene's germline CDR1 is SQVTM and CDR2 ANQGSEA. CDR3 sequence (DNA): TGCAGCGTGGACAGGGGAAGAGATGGCTACACCTTC. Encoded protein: CSVDRGRDGYTF.

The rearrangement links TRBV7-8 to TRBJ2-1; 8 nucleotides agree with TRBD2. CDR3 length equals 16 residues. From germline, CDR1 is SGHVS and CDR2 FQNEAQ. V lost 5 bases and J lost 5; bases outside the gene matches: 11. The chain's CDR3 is CASSPGAGGADNEQFF. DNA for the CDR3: TGTGCCAGCAGCCCAGGGGCCGGGGGGGCAGACAATGAGCAGTTCTTC.

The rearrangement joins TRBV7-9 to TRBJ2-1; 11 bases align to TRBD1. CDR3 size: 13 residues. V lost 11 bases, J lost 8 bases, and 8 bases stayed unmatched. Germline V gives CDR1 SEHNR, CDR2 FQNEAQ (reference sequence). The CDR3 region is CAGGQGALHEQFF. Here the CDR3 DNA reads TGTGCCGGTGGACAGGGGGCTTTACATGAGCAGTTCTTC.

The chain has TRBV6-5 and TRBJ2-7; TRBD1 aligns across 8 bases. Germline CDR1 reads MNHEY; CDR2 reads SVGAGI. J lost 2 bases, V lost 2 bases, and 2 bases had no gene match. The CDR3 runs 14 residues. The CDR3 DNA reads TGTGCCAGCAGTTACCAACAGGGGGCCTACGAGCAGTACTTC. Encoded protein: CASSYQQGAYEQYF.

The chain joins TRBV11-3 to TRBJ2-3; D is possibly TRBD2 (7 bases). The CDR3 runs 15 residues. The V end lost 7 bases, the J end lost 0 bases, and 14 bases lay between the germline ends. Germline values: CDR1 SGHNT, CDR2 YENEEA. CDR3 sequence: CASTGAGASTDTQYF. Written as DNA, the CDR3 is TGTGCCAGCACCGGGGCGGGGGCCAGCACAGATACGCAGTATTTT. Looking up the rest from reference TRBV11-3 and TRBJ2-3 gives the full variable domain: EAGVVQSPRYKIIEKKQPVAFWCNPISGHNTLYWYLQNLGQGPELLIRYENEEAVDDSQLPKDRFSAERLKGVDSTLKIQPAELGDSAVYLCASTGAGASTDTQYFGPGTRLTVL.

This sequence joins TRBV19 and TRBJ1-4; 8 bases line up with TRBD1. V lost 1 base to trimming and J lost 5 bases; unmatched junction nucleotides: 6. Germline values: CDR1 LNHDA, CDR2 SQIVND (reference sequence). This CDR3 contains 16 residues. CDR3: CASSIGGTGVNEKLFF. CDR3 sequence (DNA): TGTGCCAGTAGTATAGGGGGGACAGGAGTAAATGAAAAACTGTTTTTT.

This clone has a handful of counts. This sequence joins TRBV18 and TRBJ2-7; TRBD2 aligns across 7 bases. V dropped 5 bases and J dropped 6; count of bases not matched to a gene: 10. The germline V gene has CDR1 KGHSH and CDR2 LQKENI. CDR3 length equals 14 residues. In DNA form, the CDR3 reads TGTGCCAGCTCAGGTTCTGCGGGGGTAAGCGAGCAGTACTTC. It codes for CASSGSAGVSEQYF.

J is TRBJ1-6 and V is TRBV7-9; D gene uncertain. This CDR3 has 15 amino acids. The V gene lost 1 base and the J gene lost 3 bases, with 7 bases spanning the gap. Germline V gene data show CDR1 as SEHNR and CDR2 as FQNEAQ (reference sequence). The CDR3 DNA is TGTGCCAGCAGCTTAGGAGGTGACTATAATTCACCCCTCCACTTT. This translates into CASSLGGDYNSPLHF.

The CDR3 region has the DNA TGTGCCAGCAGCCCTGGGACAGGGCGGCATGAAAAACTGTTTTTT. Protein product: CASSPGTGRHEKLFF. The rearrangement uses TRBV7-9 and TRBJ1-4; 9 bases are shared with TRBD1. V lost 5 bases, J lost 6 bases, and 7 bases stayed unmatched. The CDR3 is made up of 15 amino acids. Germline values: CDR1 SEHNR, CDR2 FQNEAQ (reference sequence).

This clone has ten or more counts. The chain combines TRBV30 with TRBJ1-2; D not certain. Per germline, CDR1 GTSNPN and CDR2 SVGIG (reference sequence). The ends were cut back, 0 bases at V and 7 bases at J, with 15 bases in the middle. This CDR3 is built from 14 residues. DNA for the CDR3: TGTGCCTGGAGTGTACGAGGGAAGGATCGTGGCTACACCTTC. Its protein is CAWSVRGKDRGYTF.

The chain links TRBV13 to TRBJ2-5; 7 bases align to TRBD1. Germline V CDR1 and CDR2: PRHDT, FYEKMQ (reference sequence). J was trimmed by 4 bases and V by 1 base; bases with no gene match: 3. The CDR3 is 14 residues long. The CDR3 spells CASSLVQGRETQYF. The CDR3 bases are TGTGCCAGCAGCTTAGTACAGGGGAGAGAGACCCAGTACTTC.

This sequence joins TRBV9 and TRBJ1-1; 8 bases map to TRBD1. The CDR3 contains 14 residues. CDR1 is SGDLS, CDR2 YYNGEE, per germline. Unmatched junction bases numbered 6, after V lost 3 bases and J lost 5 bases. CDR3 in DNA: TGTGCCAGCAGCGCAGGACAGGGACGGACTGAAGCTTTCTTT. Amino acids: CASSAGQGRTEAFF.

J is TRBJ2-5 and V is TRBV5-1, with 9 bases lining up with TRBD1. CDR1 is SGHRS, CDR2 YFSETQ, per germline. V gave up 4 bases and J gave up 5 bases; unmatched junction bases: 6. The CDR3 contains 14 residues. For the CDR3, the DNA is TGCGCCAGCAGCCGGGGGGACAGGGCGGAGACCCAGTACTTC. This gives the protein CASSRGDRAETQYF. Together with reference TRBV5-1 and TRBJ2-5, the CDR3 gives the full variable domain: KAGVTQTPRYLIKTRGQQVTLSCSPISGHRSVSWYQQTPGQGLQFLFEYFSETQRNKGNFPGRFSGRQFSNSRSEMNVSTLELGDSALYLCASSRGDRAETQYFGPGTRLLVL.

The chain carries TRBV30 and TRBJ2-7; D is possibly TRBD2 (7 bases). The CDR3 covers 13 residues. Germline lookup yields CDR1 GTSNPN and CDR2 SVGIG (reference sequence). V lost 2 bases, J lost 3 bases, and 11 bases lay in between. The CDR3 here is CAWSPGGLYEQYF. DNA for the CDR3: TGTGCCTGGAGTCCCGGGGGGCTCTACGAGCAGTACTTC.

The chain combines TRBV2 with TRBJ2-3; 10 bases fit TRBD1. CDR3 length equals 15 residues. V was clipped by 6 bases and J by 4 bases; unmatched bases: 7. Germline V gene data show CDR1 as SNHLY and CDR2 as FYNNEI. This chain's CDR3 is CASRFRDRGADTQYF. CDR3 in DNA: TGTGCCAGCAGGTTCCGGGACAGGGGCGCAGATACGCAGTATTTT. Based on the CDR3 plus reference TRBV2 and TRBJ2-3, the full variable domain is EPEVTQTPSHQVTQMGQEVILRCVPISNHLYFYWYRQILGQKVEFLVSFYNNEISEKSEIFDDQFSVERPDGSNFTLKIRSTKLEDSAMYFCASRFRDRGADTQYFGPGTRLTVL.

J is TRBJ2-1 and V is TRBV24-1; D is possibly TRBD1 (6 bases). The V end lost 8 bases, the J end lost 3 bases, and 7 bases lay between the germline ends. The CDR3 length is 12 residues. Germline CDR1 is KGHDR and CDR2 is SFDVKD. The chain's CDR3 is CATMDSYNEQFF. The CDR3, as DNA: TGTGCCACCATGGACAGCTACAATGAGCAGTTCTTC.

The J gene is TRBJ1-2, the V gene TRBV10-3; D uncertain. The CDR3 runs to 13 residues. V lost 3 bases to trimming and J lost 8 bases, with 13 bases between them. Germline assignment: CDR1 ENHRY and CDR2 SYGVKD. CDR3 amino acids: CAISELPERGYTF. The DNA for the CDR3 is TGTGCCATCAGTGAACTTCCAGAGCGGGGCTACACCTTC.

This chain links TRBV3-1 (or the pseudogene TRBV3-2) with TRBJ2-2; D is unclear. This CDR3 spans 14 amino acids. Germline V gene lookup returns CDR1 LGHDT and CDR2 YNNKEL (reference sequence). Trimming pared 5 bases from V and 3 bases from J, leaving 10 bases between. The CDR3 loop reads CASSENVDTGELFF. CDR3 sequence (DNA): TGTGCCAGCAGCGAGAATGTGGACACCGGGGAGCTGTTTTTT.

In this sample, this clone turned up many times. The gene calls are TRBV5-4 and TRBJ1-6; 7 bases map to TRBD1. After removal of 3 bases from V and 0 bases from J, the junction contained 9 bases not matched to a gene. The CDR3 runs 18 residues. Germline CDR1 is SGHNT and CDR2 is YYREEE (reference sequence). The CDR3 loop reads CASSWTGDSHSYNSPLHF. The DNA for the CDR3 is TGTGCCAGCAGCTGGACAGGAGACAGTCACTCCTATAATTCACCCCTCCACTTT.

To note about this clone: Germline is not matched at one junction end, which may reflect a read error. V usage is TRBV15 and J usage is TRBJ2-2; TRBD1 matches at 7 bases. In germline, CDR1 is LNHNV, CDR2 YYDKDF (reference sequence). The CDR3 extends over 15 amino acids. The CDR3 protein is CATSVQTGNPGELFF. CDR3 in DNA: TGTGCCACCAGCGTTCAGACAGGGAACCCCGGGGAGCTGTTTTTT.

DNA for the CDR3: TGTGCCAGCAGTTCAGGGAGACTAGCGGGGCTCAATGAGCAGTTCTTC. This gives the protein CASSSGRLAGLNEQFF. The chain employs TRBV27 and TRBJ2-1, with 11 positions matching TRBD2. The CDR3 totals 16 residues. Germline lookup yields CDR1 MNHEY and CDR2 SMNVEV (reference sequence). V was clipped by 4 bases and J by 6 bases; unmatched bases: 8.

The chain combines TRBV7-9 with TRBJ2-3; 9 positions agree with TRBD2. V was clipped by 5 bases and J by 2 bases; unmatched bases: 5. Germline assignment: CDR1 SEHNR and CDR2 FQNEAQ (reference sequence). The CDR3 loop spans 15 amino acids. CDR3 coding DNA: TGTGCCAGCAGCCCTACTAGCGGGTTCACAGATACGCAGTATTTT. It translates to CASSPTSGFTDTQYF. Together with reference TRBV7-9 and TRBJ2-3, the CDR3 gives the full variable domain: DTGVSQNPRHKITKRGQNVTFRCDPISEHNRLYWYRQTLGQGPEFLTYFQNEAQLEKSRLLSDRFSAERPKGSFSTLEIQRTEQGDSAMYLCASSPTSGFTDTQYFGPGTRLTVL.